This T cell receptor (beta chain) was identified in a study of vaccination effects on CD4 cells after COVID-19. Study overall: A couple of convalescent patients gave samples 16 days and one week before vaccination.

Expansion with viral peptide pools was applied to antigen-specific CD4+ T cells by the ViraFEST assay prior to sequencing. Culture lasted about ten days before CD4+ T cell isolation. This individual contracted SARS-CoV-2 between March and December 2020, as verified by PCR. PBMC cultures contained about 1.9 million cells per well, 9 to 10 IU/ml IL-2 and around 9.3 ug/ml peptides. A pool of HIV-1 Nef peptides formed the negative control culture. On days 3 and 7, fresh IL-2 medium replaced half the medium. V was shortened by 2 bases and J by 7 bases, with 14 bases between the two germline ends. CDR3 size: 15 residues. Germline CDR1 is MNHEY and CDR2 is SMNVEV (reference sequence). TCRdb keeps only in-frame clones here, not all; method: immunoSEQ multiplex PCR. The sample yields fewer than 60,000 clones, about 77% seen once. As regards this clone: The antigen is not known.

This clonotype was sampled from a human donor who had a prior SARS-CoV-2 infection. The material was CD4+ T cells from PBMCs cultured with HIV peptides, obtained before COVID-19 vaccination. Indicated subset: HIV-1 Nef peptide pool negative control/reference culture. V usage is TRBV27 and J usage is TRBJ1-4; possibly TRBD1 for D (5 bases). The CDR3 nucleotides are TGTGCCAGCAGTTTACGACGGGGGGGAGGTGAAAAACTGTTTTTT. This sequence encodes CASSLRRGGGEKLFF. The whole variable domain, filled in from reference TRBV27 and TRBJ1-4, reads EAQVTQNPRYLITVTGKKLTVTCSQNMNHEYMSWYRQDPGLGLRQIYYSMNVEVTDKGDVPEGYKVSRKEKRNFPLILESPSPNQTSLYFCASSLRRGGGEKLFFGSGTQLSVL.